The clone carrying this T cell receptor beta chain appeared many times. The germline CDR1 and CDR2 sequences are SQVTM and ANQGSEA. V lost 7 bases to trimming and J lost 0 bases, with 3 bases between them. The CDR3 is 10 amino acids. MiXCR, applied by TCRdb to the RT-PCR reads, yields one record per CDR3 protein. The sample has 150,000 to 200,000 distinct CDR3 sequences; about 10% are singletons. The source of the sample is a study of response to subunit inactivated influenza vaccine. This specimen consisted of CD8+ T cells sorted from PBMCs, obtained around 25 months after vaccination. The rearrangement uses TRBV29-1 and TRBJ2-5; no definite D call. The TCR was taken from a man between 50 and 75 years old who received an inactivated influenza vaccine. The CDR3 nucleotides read TGCAGCGCGAACCAAGAGACCCAGTACTTC. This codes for CSANQETQYF.